This paragraph covers one T cell receptor beta chain sequence. Assay used: immunoSEQ multiplex PCR; TCRdb lists only in-frame clones, some missing. This table holds some 180,000 clones, 84% found once. These data originate in a study of blood T cell repertoires in COVID-19. Overall study context: T cells, B-cell-depleted T cells, or PBMCs provided the cDNA or gDNA that served as material.

Categorization into cohorts depended on clinical history that participants reported. Exposed participants came across a COVID-19 case within 2 weeks before study entry. V shed 6 bases and J 0 bases; nucleotides not matched to a gene: 4. The CDR3 covers 14 residues. Germline V lookup: CDR1 ENHRY, CDR2 SYGVKD. The chain uses TRBV10-3 and TRBJ2-7, with 8 bases that match TRBD1. The sequencing sample was made of PBMCs or T cells enriched from blood (not recorded which). The receptor was isolated from a woman aged 25 to 39 who had been exposed to COVID-19. The DNA of the CDR3 is TGTGCCATCAGACGGACAGGGAGCTCCTACGAGCAGTACTTC. Its protein product is CAIRRTGSSYEQYF.